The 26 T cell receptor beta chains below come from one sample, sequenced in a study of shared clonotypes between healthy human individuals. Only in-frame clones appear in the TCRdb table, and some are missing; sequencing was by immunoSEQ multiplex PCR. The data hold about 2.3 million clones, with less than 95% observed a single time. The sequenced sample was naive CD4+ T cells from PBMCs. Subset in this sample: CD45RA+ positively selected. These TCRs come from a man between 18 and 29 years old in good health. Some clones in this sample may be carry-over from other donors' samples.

In nucleotides, the CDR3 is TGTGCCAGCAGCGTATTGACGGGCTCTGGAAACACCATATATTTT. This codes for CASSVLTGSGNTIYF. The rearrangement joins TRBV9 to TRBJ1-3, with D unclear. V dropped 1 base and J dropped 0 bases, with 8 bases sitting between them. CDR1 is SGDLS, CDR2 YYNGEE, per germline. The CDR3 consists of 15 residues.

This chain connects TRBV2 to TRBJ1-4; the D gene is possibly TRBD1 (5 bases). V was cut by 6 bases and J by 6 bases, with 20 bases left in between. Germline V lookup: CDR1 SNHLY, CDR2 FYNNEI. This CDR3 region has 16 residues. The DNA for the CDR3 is TGTGCCAGCAGGGATCAGTCGGGGTTCAGGGATGAAAAACTGTTTTTT. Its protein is CASRDQSGFRDEKLFF.

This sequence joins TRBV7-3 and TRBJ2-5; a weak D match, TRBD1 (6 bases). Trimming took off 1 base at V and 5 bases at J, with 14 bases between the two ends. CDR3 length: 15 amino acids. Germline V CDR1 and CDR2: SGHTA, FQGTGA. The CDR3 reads CASSLMGAPQETQYF. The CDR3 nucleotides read TGTGCCAGCAGCTTAATGGGGGCGCCACAGGAGACCCAGTACTTC.

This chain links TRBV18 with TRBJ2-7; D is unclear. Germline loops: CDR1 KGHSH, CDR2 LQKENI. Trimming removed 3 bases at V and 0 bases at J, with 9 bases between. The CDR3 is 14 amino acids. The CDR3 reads CASSPQRSSYEQYF. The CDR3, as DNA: TGTGCCAGCTCACCTCAACGAAGCTCCTACGAGCAGTACTTC.

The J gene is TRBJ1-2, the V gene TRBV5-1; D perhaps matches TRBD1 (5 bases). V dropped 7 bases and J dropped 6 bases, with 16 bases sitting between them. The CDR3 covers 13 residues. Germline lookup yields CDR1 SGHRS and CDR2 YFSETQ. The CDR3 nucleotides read TGCGCCAGCGGACAAGTGGGCGGAGATGGCTACACCTTC. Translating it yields CASGQVGGDGYTF.

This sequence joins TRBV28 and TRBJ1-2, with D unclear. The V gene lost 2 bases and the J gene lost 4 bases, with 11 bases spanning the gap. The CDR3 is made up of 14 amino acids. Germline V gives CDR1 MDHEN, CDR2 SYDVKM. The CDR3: CASSLDGRSYGYTF. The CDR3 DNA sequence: TGTGCCAGCAGTTTAGATGGCAGGAGCTATGGCTACACCTTC.

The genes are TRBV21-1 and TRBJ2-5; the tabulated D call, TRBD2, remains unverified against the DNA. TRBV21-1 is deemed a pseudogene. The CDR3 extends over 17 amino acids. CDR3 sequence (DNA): TGTGCCAGCAGCAAAGTTAATATCTGGGGGGGGAGAGAGACCCAGTACTTC. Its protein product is CASSKVNIWGGRETQYF.

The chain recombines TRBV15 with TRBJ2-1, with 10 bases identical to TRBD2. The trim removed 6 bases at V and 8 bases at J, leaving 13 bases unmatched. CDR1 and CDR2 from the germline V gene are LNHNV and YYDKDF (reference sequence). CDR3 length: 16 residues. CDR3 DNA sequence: TGTGCCACCAGGCCGCTATCCGGGACTAGCGTCGATGAGCAGTTCTTC. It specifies CATRPLSGTSVDEQFF. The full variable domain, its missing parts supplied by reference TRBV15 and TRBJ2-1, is DAMVIQNPRYQVTQFGKPVTLSCSQTLNHNVMYWYQQKSSQAPKLLFHYYDKDFNNEADTPDNFQSRRPNTSFCFLDIRSPGLGDTAMYLCATRPLSGTSVDEQFFGPGTRLTVL.

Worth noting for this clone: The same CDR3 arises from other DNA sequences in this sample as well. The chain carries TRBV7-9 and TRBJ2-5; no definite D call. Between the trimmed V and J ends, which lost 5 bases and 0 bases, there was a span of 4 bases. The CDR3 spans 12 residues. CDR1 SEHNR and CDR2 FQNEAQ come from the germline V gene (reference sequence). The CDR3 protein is CASSRDQETQYF. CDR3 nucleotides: TGTGCCAGCAGCCGGGACCAAGAGACCCAGTACTTC. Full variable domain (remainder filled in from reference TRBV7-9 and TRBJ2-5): DTGVSQNPRHKITKRGQNVTFRCDPISEHNRLYWYRQTLGQGPEFLTYFQNEAQLEKSRLLSDRFSAERPKGSFSTLEIQRTEQGDSAMYLCASSRDQETQYFGPGTRLLVL.

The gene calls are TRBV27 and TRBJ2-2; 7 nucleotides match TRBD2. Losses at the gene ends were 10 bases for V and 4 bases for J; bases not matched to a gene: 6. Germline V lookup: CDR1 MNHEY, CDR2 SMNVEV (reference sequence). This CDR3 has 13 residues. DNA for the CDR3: TGTGCCACCCGCTGGGGGGGCACCGGGGAGCTGTTTTTT. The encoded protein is CATRWGGTGELFF.

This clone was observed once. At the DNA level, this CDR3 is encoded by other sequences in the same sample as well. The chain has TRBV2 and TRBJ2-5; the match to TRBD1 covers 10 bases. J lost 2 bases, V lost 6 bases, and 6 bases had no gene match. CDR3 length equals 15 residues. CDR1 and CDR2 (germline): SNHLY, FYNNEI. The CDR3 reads CASSADRGRQETQYF. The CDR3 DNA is TGTGCCAGCAGCGCTGACAGGGGGCGGCAAGAGACCCAGTACTTC. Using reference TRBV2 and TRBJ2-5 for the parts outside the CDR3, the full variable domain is EPEVTQTPSHQVTQMGQEVILRCVPISNHLYFYWYRQILGQKVEFLVSFYNNEISEKSEIFDDQFSVERPDGSNFTLKIRSTKLEDSAMYFCASSADRGRQETQYFGPGTRLLVL.

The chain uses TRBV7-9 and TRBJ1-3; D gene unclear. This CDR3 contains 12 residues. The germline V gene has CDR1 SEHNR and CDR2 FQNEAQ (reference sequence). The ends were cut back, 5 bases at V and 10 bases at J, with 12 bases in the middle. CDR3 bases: TGTGCCAGCAGCCCCTCAGCCGGGACCATATATTTT. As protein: CASSPSAGTIYF. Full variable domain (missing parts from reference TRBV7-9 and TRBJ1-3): DTGVSQNPRHKITKRGQNVTFRCDPISEHNRLYWYRQTLGQGPEFLTYFQNEAQLEKSRLLSDRFSAERPKGSFSTLEIQRTEQGDSAMYLCASSPSAGTIYFGEGSWLTVV.

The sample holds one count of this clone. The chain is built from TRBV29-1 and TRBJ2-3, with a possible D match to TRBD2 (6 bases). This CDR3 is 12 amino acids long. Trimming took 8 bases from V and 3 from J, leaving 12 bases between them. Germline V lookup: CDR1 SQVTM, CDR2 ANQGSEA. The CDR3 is CSILEGTDTQYF. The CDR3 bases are TGCAGCATCCTGGAGGGGACAGATACGCAGTATTTT.

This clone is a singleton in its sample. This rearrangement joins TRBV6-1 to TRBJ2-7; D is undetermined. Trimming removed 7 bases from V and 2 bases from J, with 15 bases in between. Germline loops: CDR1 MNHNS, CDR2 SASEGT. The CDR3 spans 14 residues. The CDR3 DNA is TGTGCCAGCACGGGTCTAGACCGACCCTACGAGCAGTACTTC. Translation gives CASTGLDRPYEQYF.

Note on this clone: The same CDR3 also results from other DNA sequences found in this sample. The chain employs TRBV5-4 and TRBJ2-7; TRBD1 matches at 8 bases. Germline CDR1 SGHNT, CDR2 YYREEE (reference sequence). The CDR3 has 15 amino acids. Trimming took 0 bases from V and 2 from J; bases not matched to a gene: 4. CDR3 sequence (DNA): TGTGCCAGCAGCTTGGCCGGACAGGGCGCCTACGAGCAGTACTTC. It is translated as CASSLAGQGAYEQYF.

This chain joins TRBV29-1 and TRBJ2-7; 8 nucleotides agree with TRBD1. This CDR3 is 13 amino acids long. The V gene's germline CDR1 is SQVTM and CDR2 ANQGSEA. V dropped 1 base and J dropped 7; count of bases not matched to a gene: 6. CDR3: CSVEGQGSREQYF. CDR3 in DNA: TGCAGCGTTGAAGGACAGGGGTCGAGAGAGCAGTACTTC.

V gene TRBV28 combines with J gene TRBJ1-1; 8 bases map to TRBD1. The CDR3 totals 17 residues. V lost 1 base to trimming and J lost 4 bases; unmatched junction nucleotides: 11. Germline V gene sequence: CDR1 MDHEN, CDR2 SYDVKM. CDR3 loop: CASSLSGQGAFSTEAFF. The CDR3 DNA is TGTGCCAGCAGTTTATCGGGGCAGGGGGCATTCAGCACTGAAGCTTTCTTT.

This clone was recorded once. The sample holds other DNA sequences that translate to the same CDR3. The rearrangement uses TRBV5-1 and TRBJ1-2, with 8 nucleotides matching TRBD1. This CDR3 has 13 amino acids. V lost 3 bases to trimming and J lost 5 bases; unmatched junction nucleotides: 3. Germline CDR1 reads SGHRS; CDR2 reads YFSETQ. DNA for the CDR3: TGCGCCAGCAGCTCTGGACAGGGATATGGCTACACCTTC. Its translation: CASSSGQGYGYTF.

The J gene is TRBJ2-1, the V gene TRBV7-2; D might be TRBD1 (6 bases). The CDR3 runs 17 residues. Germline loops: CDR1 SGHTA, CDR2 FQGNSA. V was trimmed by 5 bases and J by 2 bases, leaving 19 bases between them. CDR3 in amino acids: CASSPLGPQGTYNEQFF. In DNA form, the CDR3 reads TGTGCCAGCAGCCCCCTCGGACCTCAGGGGACCTACAATGAGCAGTTCTTC.

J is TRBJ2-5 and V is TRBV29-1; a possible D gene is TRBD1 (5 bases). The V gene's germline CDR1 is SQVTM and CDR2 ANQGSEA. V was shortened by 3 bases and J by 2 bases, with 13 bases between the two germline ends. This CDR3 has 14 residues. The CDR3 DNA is TGCAGCGTTGATCCCCTGACAGATCAAGAGACCCAGTACTTC. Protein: CSVDPLTDQETQYF.

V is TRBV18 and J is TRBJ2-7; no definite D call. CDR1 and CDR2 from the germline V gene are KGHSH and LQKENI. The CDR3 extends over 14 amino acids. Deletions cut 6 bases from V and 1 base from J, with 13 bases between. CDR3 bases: TGTGCCAGCTCCCTCACCCAGCCGTCCTACGAGCAGTACTTC. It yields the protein CASSLTQPSYEQYF.

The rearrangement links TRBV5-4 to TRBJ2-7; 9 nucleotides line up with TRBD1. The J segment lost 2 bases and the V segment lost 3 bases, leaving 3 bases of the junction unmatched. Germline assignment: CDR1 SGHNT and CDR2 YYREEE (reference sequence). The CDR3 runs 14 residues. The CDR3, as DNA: TGTGCCAGCAGCTCCCGACAGGGGGCCTACGAGCAGTACTTC. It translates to CASSSRQGAYEQYF.

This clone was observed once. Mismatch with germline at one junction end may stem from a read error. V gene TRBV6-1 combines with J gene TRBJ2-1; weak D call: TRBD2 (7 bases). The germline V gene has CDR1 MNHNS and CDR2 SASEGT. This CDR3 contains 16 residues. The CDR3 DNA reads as TGTGCCAGCAGTGCAATCCCTCCGGGGGGCTACGATGAGCAGTTCTTC. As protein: CASSAIPPGGYDEQFF.

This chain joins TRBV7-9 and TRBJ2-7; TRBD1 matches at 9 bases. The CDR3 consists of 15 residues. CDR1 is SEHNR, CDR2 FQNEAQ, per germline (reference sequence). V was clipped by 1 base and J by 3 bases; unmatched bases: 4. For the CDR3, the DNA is TGTGCCAGCAGCTTAGGTAGGACAGGGGACTACGAGCAGTACTTC. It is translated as CASSLGRTGDYEQYF.

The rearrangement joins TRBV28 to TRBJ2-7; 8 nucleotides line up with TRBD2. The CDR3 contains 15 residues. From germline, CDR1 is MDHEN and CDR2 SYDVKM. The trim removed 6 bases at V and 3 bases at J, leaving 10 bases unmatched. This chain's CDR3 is CASSERTSLFYEQYF. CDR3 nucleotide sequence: TGTGCCAGCAGCGAACGGACTAGCCTATTCTACGAGCAGTACTTC.

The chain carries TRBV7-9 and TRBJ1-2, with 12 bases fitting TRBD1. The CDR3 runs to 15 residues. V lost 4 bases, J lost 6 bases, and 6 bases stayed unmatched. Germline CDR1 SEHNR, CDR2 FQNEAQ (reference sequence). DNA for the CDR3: TGTGCCAGCAGCTCAACCGGGACAGGGGGCCATGGCTACACCTTC. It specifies CASSSTGTGGHGYTF.